A selection of T cell receptor beta chains follows, all from one sample in a study of early T cells in non-severe SARS-CoV-2 infection. TCRdb re-called the 5' RACE reads through MiXCR, storing one row per CDR3 protein. Of about 52,000 distinct CDR3 sequences listed, 9.5% to 11% were seen once; the top ten hold less than 15%. The specimen sequenced was whole blood. The receptors here all came from an adult who was a healthcare worker with PCR-confirmed SARS-CoV-2 infection or an uninfected control (not recorded which). The conserved cysteine and the conserved F or W are not part of the CDR3 here. D genes are given only for firm matches. Not every row has a clone size; where given, it reads once, few, many or a size class.

TRBV7-2,TRBJ1-1,few,TRBD1,ASSRTGGVGRGEAF
TRBV6-6,TRBJ1-5,many,.,ASSYRRTAEPNQPQH
TRBV5-1,TRBJ1-3,.,.,ASSLRSARDTIY
TRBV28,TRBJ1-2,.,.,ASSSVPVGDT
TRBV6-5,TRBJ1-1,many,TRBD1,ASRDRGRYTEAF
TRBV6-2/TRBV6-3,TRBJ2-1,many,.,ASRHNKGSYNEQF
TRBV7-8,TRBJ2-2,.,.,ASSQVYTGELF
TRBV12-3/TRBV12-4,TRBJ2-7,.,.,ASSLVGTTGDEQY
TRBV28,TRBJ2-1,many,.,ASGDDLPNSYNEQF
TRBV4-3,TRBJ2-4,many,TRBD1,ASSQGTGPGTVEKNIQY
TRBV20-1,TRBJ2-7,many,.,SARIVRRDEQY
TRBV7-2,TRBJ2-5,once,.,ASSLMAETQY
TRBV7-3,TRBJ2-2,many,.,ASSMEGAYSTGELF
TRBV14,TRBJ1-6,many,.,ASSQWGFSYNSPLH
TRBV14,TRBJ2-3,many,.,ASSLRLSTDTQY
TRBV5-8,TRBJ1-5,few,TRBD1,ASSMGQGRGYSNQPQH
TRBV4-1,TRBJ2-2,medium-sized,.,ASSQEPQIGAGTGELF
TRBV10-3,TRBJ1-3,.,.,AISGEGSRGNTIY
TRBV13,TRBJ1-1,few,.,ASSLGDTEAF
TRBV4-1,TRBJ1-5,few,.,ASSQVRDSNQPQH
TRBV15,TRBJ2-3,many,TRBD2,ATSAGTRYPDTQY
TRBV19,TRBJ1-4,few,TRBD1,ASNQQGSNEKLF
TRBV6-5,TRBJ2-1,.,.,ATAVRGGYNEQF
TRBV3-1,TRBJ1-5,many,.,ASSQMGPGGQPQH
TRBV2,TRBJ2-5,many,TRBD1,ASSVGQGAGETQY
TRBV12-3/TRBV12-4,TRBJ2-1,many,TRBD2,ASSPSGGVVNEQF
TRBV5-4,TRBJ2-3,few,TRBD2,ASRSSGIRGTQY
TRBV9,TRBJ2-6,.,.,ASSVGYGRSGANVLT
TRBV7-7,TRBJ2-7,few,.,ASPQGDEQY
TRBV7-8,TRBJ2-5,.,TRBD1,ASSGYRGQRAGETQY
TRBV20-1,TRBJ2-5,.,.,SAKPIGVETQY
TRBV5-4,TRBJ2-5,.,TRBD1,ASSRLGDSDKTQY
TRBV11-2,TRBJ2-1,few,TRBD2,ASSFRGGGFNEQF
TRBV19,TRBJ1-5,few,.,ASSSRQRPNQPQH
TRBV12-3/TRBV12-4,TRBJ2-7,many,.,ASSISYEQY
TRBV24-1,TRBJ2-2,many,.,ATETTDPSGGELF
TRBV5-1,TRBJ2-5,many,.,ASSYGDTQETQY
TRBV10-2,TRBJ2-3,many,.,ASSELESDTQY
TRBV7-3,TRBJ2-3,few,.,ASSLDHDTDTQY
TRBV27,TRBJ1-1,many,.,ASSSRFSEAF
TRBV15,TRBJ2-3,.,.,ATSKPTDTQY
TRBV7-9,TRBJ1-4,few,TRBD1,ASSQTGTGVEKLF
TRBV30,TRBJ1-5,few,TRBD1,AWKTGRQPQH
TRBV29-1,TRBJ2-7,few,TRBD1,SVSARTGQSEQY
TRBV20-1,TRBJ2-7,.,TRBD1,SARDLWGTTGDEQY
TRBV4-2,TRBJ2-3,many,.,ASSPNYATDTQY